Each of the 20 T cell receptor beta chains below was sequenced from the same sample in a study of radiotherapy plus CTLA-4 blockade in lung cancer. The protocol was immunoSEQ multiplex PCR, while the TCRdb copy is restricted to in-frame clones and leaves out a portion. Here the sample spans some 98,000 clones, more than 75% being singletons. Specimen: peripheral blood, collected from a patient treated with radiotherapy plus ipilimumab. The receptors derive from a human donor with non-small cell lung cancer who had a partial response to radiotherapy plus ipilimumab.

The chain couples TRBV9 to TRBJ2-2; 7 bases align to TRBD1. This CDR3 contains 16 residues. CDR1 and CDR2 (germline): SGDLS, YYNGEE. Trimming removed 2 bases from V and 0 bases from J; junction bases left unmatched: 4. The CDR3 nucleotides read TGTGCCAGCAGCGTCACAGGGGCTTCGAACACCGGGGAGCTGTTTTTT. Translated, it gives CASSVTGASNTGELFF.

The chain links TRBV27 to TRBJ1-5; TRBD1 agrees at 10 bases. Unmatched junction bases numbered 5, after V lost 5 bases and J lost 4 bases. The CDR3 loop spans 15 amino acids. Germline CDR1 and CDR2: MNHEY and SMNVEV (reference sequence). CDR3: CASSDRGLRNQPQHF. The CDR3 DNA is TGTGCCAGCAGTGACAGGGGGCTCAGGAATCAGCCCCAGCATTTT.

The CDR3 DNA sequence: TGCGCCAGCAGCCCGGAGGGACAGGGAAAAGGCGAGCAGTACTTC. It specifies CASSPEGQGKGEQYF. The rearrangement uses TRBV5-1 and TRBJ2-7; TRBD1 matches at 9 bases. The J segment lost 6 bases and the V segment lost 4 bases, leaving 11 bases of the junction unmatched. The germline gives CDR1 SGHRS, CDR2 YFSETQ. CDR3 length equals 15 residues.

This clone was observed once. The J gene is TRBJ2-1, the V gene TRBV27; 12 positions match TRBD2. Germline CDR1 is MNHEY and CDR2 is SMNVEV (reference sequence). The CDR3 contains 14 residues. The J segment lost 9 bases and the V segment lost 8 bases, leaving 8 bases of the junction unmatched. The CDR3 sequence: CASASGRDHGEQFF. CDR3 bases: TGTGCCAGCGCTAGCGGGAGGGACCACGGTGAGCAGTTCTTC.

The chain has TRBV6-5 and TRBJ1-1; D remains ambiguous. The CDR3 consists of 14 residues. CDR1 is MNHEY and CDR2 is SVGAGI in the germline V gene. The V end lost 5 bases, the J end lost 0 bases, and 10 bases lay between the germline ends. CDR3 sequence: CASSSPRLNTEAFF. DNA for the CDR3: TGTGCCAGCAGTAGTCCCAGGTTGAACACTGAAGCTTTCTTT.

J is TRBJ1-1 and V is TRBV28; D gene ambiguous. CDR3 length: 13 amino acids. Germline V gene lookup returns CDR1 MDHEN and CDR2 SYDVKM. CDR3 sequence reads: CVIREGPNTEAFF. CDR3 nucleotide sequence: TGTGTCATTCGGGAAGGGCCGAACACTGAAGCTTTCTTT.

The chain couples TRBV21-1 to TRBJ2-2; the D call of TRBD2 is as the table states it, not checked on the DNA. TRBV21-1 is a known pseudogene. This CDR3 has 19 residues. DNA of the CDR3: TGTGCCAGCAGCAAAAAGGCCCGTTCAAGCGCCTCGAACACCGGGGAGCTGTTTTTT. Translating it yields CASSKKARSSASNTGELFF.

The V call is TRBV9, the J call TRBJ1-4, with TRBD1 as a possible D gene (5 bases). Trimming removed 4 bases at V and 6 bases at J, with 10 bases between. The CDR3 covers 13 residues. The V gene's germline CDR1 is SGDLS and CDR2 YYNGEE. DNA for the CDR3: TGTGCCAGCAGCCGGGGGGGAGATGAAAAACTGTTTTTT. Protein: CASSRGGDEKLFF.

The rearrangement links TRBV6-5 to TRBJ1-2, with TRBD1 as a possible D gene (5 bases). In germline, CDR1 is MNHEY, CDR2 SVGAGI. The V end was cut by 3 bases, the J end by 8 bases, with 13 bases between. The CDR3 runs 13 residues. CDR3 amino acids: CASSYDSLLGYTF. In DNA, the CDR3 is TGTGCCAGCAGTTATGACAGCTTACTAGGCTACACCTTC.

V usage is TRBV30 and J usage is TRBJ1-3; TRBD1 agrees at 8 bases. The CDR3 is 13 residues long. The germline gives CDR1 GTSNPN, CDR2 SVGIG (reference sequence). Germline trimming cut 5 bases from V and 2 bases from J; bases unmatched to any gene: 2. CDR3 protein: CAWDRGTGNTIYF. The CDR3 DNA reads TGTGCCTGGGACAGGGGAACTGGAAACACCATATATTTT. Looking up the rest from reference TRBV30 and TRBJ1-3 gives the full variable domain: SQTIHQWPATLVQPVGSPLSLECTVEGTSNPNLYWYRQAAGRGLQLLFYSVGIGQISSEVPQNLSASRPQDRQFILSSKKLLLSDSGFYLCAWDRGTGNTIYFGEGSWLTVV.

V gene TRBV6-1 combines with J gene TRBJ1-1; 8 nucleotides match TRBD1. Germline V lookup: CDR1 MNHNS, CDR2 SASEGT. V was pared by 7 bases and J by 4 bases, with 8 bases of the junction left unmatched. This CDR3 spans 14 amino acids. The CDR3 region has the DNA TGTGCCAGCAATCAACAGGGGGGGACCACTGAAGCTTTCTTT. Translated: CASNQQGGTTEAFF.

V usage is TRBV19 and J usage is TRBJ1-2, with 9 bases that match TRBD1. V lost 5 bases to trimming and J lost 4 bases; unmatched junction nucleotides: 11. The CDR3 sequence is 16 residues long. Germline values: CDR1 LNHDA, CDR2 SQIVND (reference sequence). The CDR3 sequence: CASSGLTGGTFYGYTF. CDR3 in DNA: TGTGCCAGTAGTGGACTCACAGGGGGCACGTTCTATGGCTACACCTTC.

The count of this clone is one. The chain is built from TRBV7-3 and TRBJ2-5; D is unresolved. This CDR3 has 13 amino acids. Trimming took 2 bases from V and 2 from J, leaving 6 bases between them. From germline, CDR1 is SGHTA and CDR2 FQGTGA. Here the CDR3 reads CASSLGRQETQYF. The CDR3 DNA reads as TGTGCCAGCAGCTTAGGCAGGCAAGAGACCCAGTACTTC.

This sequence joins TRBV19 and TRBJ1-5, with D possibly TRBD1 on 5 matching bases. With 6 bases removed from V and 4 bases from J, the gap between germline ends came to 7 bases. Germline CDR1 reads LNHDA; CDR2 reads SQIVND (reference sequence). This CDR3 contains 12 residues. For the CDR3, the DNA is TGTGCCAGTAGGGCAGGGAATCAGCCCCAGCATTTT. Protein sequence: CASRAGNQPQHF.

The V call is TRBV7-9, the J call TRBJ1-1; 8 bases are a match to TRBD1. Trimming took 5 bases from V and 1 from J; bases not matched to a gene: 9. The CDR3 runs to 16 residues. Germline CDR1 reads SEHNR; CDR2 reads FQNEAQ (reference sequence). CDR3 DNA sequence: TGTGCCAGCAGCCCACCGAGGACAGGGCCGAACACTGAAGCTTTCTTT. As protein: CASSPPRTGPNTEAFF.

V and J are TRBV23-1 and TRBJ2-3; tentative D call: TRBD2 (5 bases). TRBV23-1 is assigned to the ORF class and has an uncertain function. CDR3 length equals 15 residues. Deletions cut 0 bases from V and 5 bases from J, with 12 bases between. The CDR3, as DNA: TGCGCCAGCAGTCAATCGGTTCGGGGAAAAGATACGCAGTATTTT. Protein sequence: CASSQSVRGKDTQYF.

This clone was seen once. The chain carries TRBV4-1 and TRBJ1-1; maybe TRBD1 (5 bases). In germline, CDR1 is MGHRA, CDR2 YSYEKL. V was pared by 4 bases and J by 0 bases, with 18 bases between. The CDR3 has 17 amino acids. CDR3 loop: CASSPPGARGMNTEAFF. The DNA for the CDR3 is TGCGCCAGCAGCCCGCCTGGGGCTAGGGGCATGAACACTGAAGCTTTCTTT.

This chain connects TRBV15 to TRBJ1-5; D ambiguous. V lost 0 bases and J 4 bases, leaving 13 bases between the germline ends. CDR1 and CDR2 from the germline V gene are LNHNV and YYDKDF (reference sequence). The CDR3 contains 16 residues. CDR3 nucleotide sequence: TGTGCCACCAGCAGAGATTCGCCGGGAGTTAATCAGCCCCAGCATTTT. Its translation is CATSRDSPGVNQPQHF.

The chain carries TRBV28 and TRBJ1-5; D call uncertain. Germline lookup yields CDR1 MDHEN and CDR2 SYDVKM. This CDR3 region has 12 residues. V lost 6 bases to trimming and J lost 0 bases, with 3 bases between them. DNA of the CDR3: TGTGCCAGCAGGGCTAGCAATCAGCCCCAGCATTTT. Encoded protein: CASRASNQPQHF.

The chain carries TRBV19 and TRBJ2-7; TRBD1 matches 12 bases. Trimming took 6 bases from V and 4 from J; bases not matched to a gene: 10. Germline CDR1 is LNHDA and CDR2 is SQIVND (reference sequence). The CDR3 spans 16 residues. For the CDR3, the DNA is TGTGCCAGTAGCCAATACCGGGACAGGGGGCTTTACGAGCAGTACTTC. This gives the protein CASSQYRDRGLYEQYF.